The rows below give T cell receptor beta chains drawn from one sample of a study of blood T cell repertoires in COVID-19. Sequencing was performed with immunoSEQ multiplex PCR; in TCRdb, only in-frame clones are kept and a portion is missing. The sample records fewer than 200,000 clones, 80% to 90% being singletons. The sample consisted of peripheral blood. The receptors here all came from a man aged 70-80 years with active or convalescent COVID-19. The CDR3 runs from the conserved cysteine through the conserved F or W. D genes are given only for firm matches. Clone size appears in some rows only: once, few, many, or a class for an expanded clone.

D gene: NA; V gene: TRBV15; J gene: TRBJ1-1; clone size: NA; CDR3 DNA: TGTGCCACCAGCAGGACGACAGTTAACACTGAAGCTTTCTTT; CDR3 protein: CATSRTTVNTEAFF
D gene: TRBD1; V gene: TRBV28; J gene: TRBJ1-6; clone size: NA; CDR3 DNA: TGTGCCAGCATCCCCGGGACAGCAAATTCACCCCTCCACTTT; CDR3 protein: CASIPGTANSPLHF
D gene: NA; V gene: TRBV10-3; J gene: TRBJ2-1; clone size: NA; CDR3 DNA: TGTGCCATCAGATGGGACTTGGGGGATGAGCAGTTCTTC; CDR3 protein: CAIRWDLGDEQFF
D gene: NA; V gene: TRBV19; J gene: TRBJ1-1; clone size: NA; CDR3 DNA: TGTGCCAGTAGTATCAGTTGGGGACTTGGCACCACTGAAGCTTTCTTT; CDR3 protein: CASSISWGLGTTEAFF
D gene: NA; V gene: TRBV2; J gene: TRBJ1-2; clone size: NA; CDR3 DNA: TGTGCCAGCATTAGGGACACCAACTATGGCTACACCTTC; CDR3 protein: CASIRDTNYGYTF
D gene: NA; V gene: TRBV6-2/TRBV6-3; J gene: TRBJ2-5; clone size: NA; CDR3 DNA: TGTGCCAGCAGTTACTTGTGGGAGCAAGAGACCCAGTACTTC; CDR3 protein: CASSYLWEQETQYF
D gene: NA; V gene: TRBV11-2; J gene: TRBJ1-4; clone size: NA; CDR3 DNA: TGTGCCAGCAGCCGAACAGGACGACTTAATGAAAAACTGTTTTTT; CDR3 protein: CASSRTGRLNEKLFF
D gene: NA; V gene: TRBV18; J gene: TRBJ2-5; clone size: NA; CDR3 DNA: TGTGCCAGCTCACCACTAGCGGGACAGATGGAGACCCAGTACTTC; CDR3 protein: CASSPLAGQMETQYF
D gene: TRBD1; V gene: TRBV11-2; J gene: TRBJ2-7; clone size: NA; CDR3 DNA: TGTGCCAGCAGCTTGGGGTTGGACAGGATATTCTCCTACGAGCAGTACTTC; CDR3 protein: CASSLGLDRIFSYEQYF
D gene: TRBD1; V gene: TRBV27; J gene: TRBJ2-7; clone size: few; CDR3 DNA: TGTGCCAGCAGTTTGGTGACAGGGTCATACGAGCAGTACTTC; CDR3 protein: CASSLVTGSYEQYF
D gene: NA; V gene: TRBV13; J gene: TRBJ2-5; clone size: NA; CDR3 DNA: TGTGCCAGCAGTCAAGGAGGGGTGGAGGAGACCCAGTACTTC; CDR3 protein: CASSQGGVEETQYF
D gene: NA; V gene: TRBV6-5; J gene: TRBJ1-2; clone size: NA; CDR3 DNA: TGTGCCAGCAGTTACTCGAGAAGCAGGGTCTACACCTTC; CDR3 protein: CASSYSRSRVYTF
D gene: NA; V gene: TRBV6-5; J gene: TRBJ2-1; clone size: NA; CDR3 DNA: TGTGCCAGCAGATATTGGGAGAGCAATGAGCAGTTCTTC; CDR3 protein: CASRYWESNEQFF
D gene: NA; V gene: TRBV29-1; J gene: TRBJ2-7; clone size: NA; CDR3 DNA: NA; CDR3 protein: CSVDFGTGNYF
D gene: TRBD1; V gene: TRBV19; J gene: TRBJ1-5; clone size: NA; CDR3 DNA: TGTGCCAGTAGTCCCCGGGACAGAGGCAATCAGCCCCAGCATTTT; CDR3 protein: CASSPRDRGNQPQHF
D gene: NA; V gene: TRBV9; J gene: TRBJ1-1; clone size: NA; CDR3 DNA: TGTGCCAGCAGCGTAGTAACAGTTAGGGGGACTGAAGCTTTCTTT; CDR3 protein: CASSVVTVRGTEAFF
D gene: NA; V gene: TRBV3-1/TRBV3-2; J gene: TRBJ2-3; clone size: NA; CDR3 DNA: TGTGCCAGCAGCCAAGATCGAGGGGGTACCGATACGCAGTATTTT; CDR3 protein: CASSQDRGGTDTQYF
D gene: NA; V gene: TRBV6-5; J gene: TRBJ1-5; clone size: NA; CDR3 DNA: TGTGCCAGCAGTTCCCTGAATCAGCCCCAGCATTTT; CDR3 protein: CASSSLNQPQHF
D gene: TRBD1; V gene: TRBV7-8; J gene: TRBJ2-7; clone size: NA; CDR3 DNA: TGTGCCAGCACCGCACGGGGACAGTACTACGAGCAGTACTTC; CDR3 protein: CASTARGQYYEQYF
D gene: NA; V gene: TRBV12-3/TRBV12-4; J gene: TRBJ2-7; clone size: NA; CDR3 DNA: TGTGCCAGCAGTTTCGCTAGCACACTCGAGCAGTACTTC; CDR3 protein: CASSFASTLEQYF
D gene: NA; V gene: TRBV2; J gene: TRBJ1-2; clone size: NA; CDR3 DNA: TGTGCCAGCAGGCGGGGGGCCTCTAACTATGGCTACACCTTC; CDR3 protein: CASRRGASNYGYTF
D gene: TRBD1; V gene: TRBV2; J gene: TRBJ1-2; clone size: NA; CDR3 DNA: TGTGCCAGCAGGTCCACAGGGGGTGGGGGCTACACCTTC; CDR3 protein: CASRSTGGGGYTF
D gene: NA; V gene: TRBV27; J gene: TRBJ1-2; clone size: NA; CDR3 DNA: TGTGCCAGCAGTCCGGGGTCGGGGGGCGGTTCTTTTGGCTACACCTTC; CDR3 protein: CASSPGSGGGSFGYTF
D gene: TRBD1; V gene: TRBV3-1/TRBV3-2; J gene: TRBJ2-5; clone size: once; CDR3 DNA: TGTGCCAGCAGCCAAGAGTTGGGCAGGGGGAAGACCCAGTACTTC; CDR3 protein: CASSQELGRGKTQYF
D gene: NA; V gene: TRBV5-1; J gene: TRBJ1-6; clone size: NA; CDR3 DNA: TGCGCCAGCAGCTCCGGCTCCTATAATTCACCCCTCCACTTT; CDR3 protein: CASSSGSYNSPLHF
D gene: TRBD1; V gene: TRBV2; J gene: TRBJ2-3; clone size: once; CDR3 DNA: TGTGCCAGCAGCGGGACAGGGGGCATGGATACGCAGTATTTT; CDR3 protein: CASSGTGGMDTQYF
D gene: NA; V gene: TRBV7-2; J gene: TRBJ2-2; clone size: once; CDR3 DNA: TGTGCCAGCAGCCAGTGGACAGTGGGCACCGGGGAGCTGTTTTTT; CDR3 protein: CASSQWTVGTGELFF
D gene: NA; V gene: TRBV19; J gene: TRBJ1-4; clone size: NA; CDR3 DNA: TGTGCCAGTAGTAACCTTCGCGAGATCGGGGAAAAACTGTTTTTT; CDR3 protein: CASSNLREIGEKLFF